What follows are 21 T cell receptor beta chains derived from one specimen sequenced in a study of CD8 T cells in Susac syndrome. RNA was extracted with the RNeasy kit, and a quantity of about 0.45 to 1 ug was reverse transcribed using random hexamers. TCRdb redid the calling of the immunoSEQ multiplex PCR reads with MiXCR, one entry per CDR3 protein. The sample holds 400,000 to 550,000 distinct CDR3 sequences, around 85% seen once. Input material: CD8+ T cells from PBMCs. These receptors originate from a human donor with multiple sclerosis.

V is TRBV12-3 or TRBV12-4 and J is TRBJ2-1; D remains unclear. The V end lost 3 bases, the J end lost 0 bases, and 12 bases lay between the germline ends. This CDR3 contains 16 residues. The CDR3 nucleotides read TGTGCCAGCAGTTTTATTGTCCGAAGCTCCTACAATGAGCAGTTCTTC. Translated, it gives CASSFIVRSSYNEQFF.

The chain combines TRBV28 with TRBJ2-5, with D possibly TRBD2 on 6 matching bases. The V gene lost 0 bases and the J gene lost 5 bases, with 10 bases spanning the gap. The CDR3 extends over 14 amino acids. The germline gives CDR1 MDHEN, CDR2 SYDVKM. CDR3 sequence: CASSLWRERETQYF. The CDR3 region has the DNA TGTGCCAGCAGTTTATGGCGGGAAAGGGAGACCCAGTACTTC.

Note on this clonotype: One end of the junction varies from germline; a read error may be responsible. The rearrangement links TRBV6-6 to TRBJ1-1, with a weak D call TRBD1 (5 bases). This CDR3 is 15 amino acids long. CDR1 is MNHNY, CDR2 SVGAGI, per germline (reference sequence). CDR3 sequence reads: CASSYRREGSTEASF. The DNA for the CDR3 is TGTGCCAGCAGTTACCGCAGGGAGGGGAGCACTGAAGCTTCCTTT.

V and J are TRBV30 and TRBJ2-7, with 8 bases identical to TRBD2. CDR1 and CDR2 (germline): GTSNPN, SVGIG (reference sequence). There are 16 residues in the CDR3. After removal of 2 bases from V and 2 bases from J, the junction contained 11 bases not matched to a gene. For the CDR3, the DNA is TGTGCCTGGAGTATTGTTTTGGCGGGAGGCGCCTACGAGCAGTACTTC. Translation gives CAWSIVLAGGAYEQYF.

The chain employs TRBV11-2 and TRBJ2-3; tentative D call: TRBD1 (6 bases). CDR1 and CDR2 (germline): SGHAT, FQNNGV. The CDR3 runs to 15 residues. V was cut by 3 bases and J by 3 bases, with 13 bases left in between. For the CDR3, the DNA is TGTGCCAGCAGCTTCAGGGGACGGATGACAGATACGCAGTATTTT. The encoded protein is CASSFRGRMTDTQYF.

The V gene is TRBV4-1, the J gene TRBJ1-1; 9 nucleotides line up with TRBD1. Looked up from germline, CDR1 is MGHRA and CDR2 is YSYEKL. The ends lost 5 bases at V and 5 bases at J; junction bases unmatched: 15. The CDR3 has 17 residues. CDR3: CASSYPAQQGARTEAFF. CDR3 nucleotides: TGCGCCAGCAGCTACCCAGCTCAACAGGGGGCGCGGACTGAAGCTTTCTTT.

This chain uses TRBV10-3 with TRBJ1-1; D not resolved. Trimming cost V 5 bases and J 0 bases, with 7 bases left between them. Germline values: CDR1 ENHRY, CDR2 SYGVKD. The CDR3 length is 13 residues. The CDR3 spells CAISKSMNTEAFF. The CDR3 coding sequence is TGTGCCATCAGTAAAAGTATGAACACTGAAGCTTTCTTT.

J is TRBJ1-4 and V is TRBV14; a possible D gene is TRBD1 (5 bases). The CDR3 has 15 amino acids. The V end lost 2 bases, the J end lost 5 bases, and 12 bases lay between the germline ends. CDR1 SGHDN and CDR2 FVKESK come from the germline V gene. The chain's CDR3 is CASSQIDSGNEKLFF. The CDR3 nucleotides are TGTGCCAGCAGCCAAATCGACAGTGGAAATGAAAAACTGTTTTTT.

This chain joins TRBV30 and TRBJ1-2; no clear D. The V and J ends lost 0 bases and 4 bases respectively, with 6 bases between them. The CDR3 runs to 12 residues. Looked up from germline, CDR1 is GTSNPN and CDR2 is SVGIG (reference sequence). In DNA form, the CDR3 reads TGTGCCTGGAGTGTAAATCTCTATGGCTACACCTTC. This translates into CAWSVNLYGYTF.

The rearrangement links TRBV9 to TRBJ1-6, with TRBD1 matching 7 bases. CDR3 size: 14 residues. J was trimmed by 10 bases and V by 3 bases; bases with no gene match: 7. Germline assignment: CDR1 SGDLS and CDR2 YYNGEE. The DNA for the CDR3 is TGTGCCAGCAGCGCAGGGGGGTGGGGATCACCCCTCCACTTT. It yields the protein CASSAGGWGSPLHF.

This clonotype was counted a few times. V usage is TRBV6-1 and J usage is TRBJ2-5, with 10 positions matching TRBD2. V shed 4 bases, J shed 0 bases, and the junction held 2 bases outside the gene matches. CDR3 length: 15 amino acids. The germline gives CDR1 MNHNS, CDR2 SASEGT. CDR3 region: CASSGLAGNQETQYF. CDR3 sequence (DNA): TGTGCCAGCAGTGGACTAGCGGGTAACCAAGAGACCCAGTACTTC.

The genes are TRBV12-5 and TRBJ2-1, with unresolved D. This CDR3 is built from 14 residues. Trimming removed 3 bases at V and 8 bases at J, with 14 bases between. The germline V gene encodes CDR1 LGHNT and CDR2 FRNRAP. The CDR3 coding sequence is TGTGCTAGTGGTTTTTCCGGAAATGGGGATGAGCAGTTCTTC. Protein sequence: CASGFSGNGDEQFF. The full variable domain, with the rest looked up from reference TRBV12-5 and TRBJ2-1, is DARVTQTPRHKVTEMGQEVTMRCQPILGHNTVFWYRQTMMQGLELLAYFRNRAPLDDSGMPKDRFSAEMPDATLATLKIQPSEPRDSAVYFCASGFSGNGDEQFFGPGTRLTVL.

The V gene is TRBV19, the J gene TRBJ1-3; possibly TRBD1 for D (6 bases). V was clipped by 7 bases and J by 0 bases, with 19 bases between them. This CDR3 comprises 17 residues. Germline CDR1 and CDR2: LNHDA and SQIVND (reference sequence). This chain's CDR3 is CASTEEAGASSGNTIYF. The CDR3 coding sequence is TGTGCCAGTACAGAGGAGGCAGGGGCGAGCTCTGGAAACACCATATATTTT.

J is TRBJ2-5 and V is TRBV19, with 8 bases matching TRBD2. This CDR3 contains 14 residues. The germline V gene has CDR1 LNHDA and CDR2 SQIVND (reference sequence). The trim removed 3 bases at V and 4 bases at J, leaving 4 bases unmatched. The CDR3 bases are TGTGCCAGTAGTATCGGTGCGGGAGGAGAGACCCAGTACTTC. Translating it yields CASSIGAGGETQYF.

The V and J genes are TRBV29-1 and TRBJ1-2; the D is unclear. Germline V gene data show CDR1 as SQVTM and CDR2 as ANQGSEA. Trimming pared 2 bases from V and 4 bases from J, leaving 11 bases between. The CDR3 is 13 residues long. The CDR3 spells CSVEKAGSYGYTF. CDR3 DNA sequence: TGCAGCGTTGAAAAAGCTGGATCCTATGGCTACACCTTC.

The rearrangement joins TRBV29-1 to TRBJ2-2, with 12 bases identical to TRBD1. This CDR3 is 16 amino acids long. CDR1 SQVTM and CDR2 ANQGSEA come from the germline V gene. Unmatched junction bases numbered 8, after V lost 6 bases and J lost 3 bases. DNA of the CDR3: TGCAGCGTCGGGACAGGGGGCGCGTGGGACACCGGGGAGCTGTTTTTT. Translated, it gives CSVGTGGAWDTGELFF.

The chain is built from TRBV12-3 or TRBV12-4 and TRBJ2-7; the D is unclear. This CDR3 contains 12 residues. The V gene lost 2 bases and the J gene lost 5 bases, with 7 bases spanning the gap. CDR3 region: CASSLKIHEQYF. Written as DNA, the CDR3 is TGTGCCAGCAGTTTAAAGATTCACGAGCAGTACTTC.

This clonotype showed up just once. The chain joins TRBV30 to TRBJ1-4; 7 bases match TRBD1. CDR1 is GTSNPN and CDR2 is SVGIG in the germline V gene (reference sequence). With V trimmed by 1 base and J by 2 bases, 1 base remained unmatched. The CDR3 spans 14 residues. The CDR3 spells CAWSAGGTNEKLFF. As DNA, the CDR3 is TGTGCCTGGAGTGCAGGGGGGACTAATGAAAAACTGTTTTTT. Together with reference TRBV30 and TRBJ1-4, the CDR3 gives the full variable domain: SQTIHQWPATLVQPVGSPLSLECTVEGTSNPNLYWYRQAAGRGLQLLFYSVGIGQISSEVPQNLSASRPQDRQFILSSKKLLLSDSGFYLCAWSAGGTNEKLFFGSGTQLSVL.

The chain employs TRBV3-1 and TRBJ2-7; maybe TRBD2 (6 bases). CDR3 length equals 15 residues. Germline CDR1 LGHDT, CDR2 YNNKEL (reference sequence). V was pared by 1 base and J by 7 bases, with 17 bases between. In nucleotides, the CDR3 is TGTGCCAGCAGCCAAGGCGCGGGATTGTCGGAAGAGCAGTACTTC. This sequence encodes CASSQGAGLSEEQYF.

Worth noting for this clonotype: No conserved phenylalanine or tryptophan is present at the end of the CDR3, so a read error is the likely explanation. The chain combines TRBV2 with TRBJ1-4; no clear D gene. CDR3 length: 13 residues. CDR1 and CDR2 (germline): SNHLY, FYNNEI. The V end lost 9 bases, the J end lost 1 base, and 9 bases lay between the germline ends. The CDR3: CASSGRTNEKLFL. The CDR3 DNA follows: TGTGCCAGTTCGGGCAGAACTAATGAAAAACTGTTTCTT.

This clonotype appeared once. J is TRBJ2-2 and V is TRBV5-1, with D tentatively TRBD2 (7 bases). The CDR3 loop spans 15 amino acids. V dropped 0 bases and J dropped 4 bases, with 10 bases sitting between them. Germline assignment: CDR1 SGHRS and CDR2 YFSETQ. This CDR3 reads CASSLAGGLTGELFF. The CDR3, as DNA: TGCGCCAGCAGCTTGGCCGGGGGGCTCACCGGGGAGCTGTTTTTT.